This T cell receptor beta chain was documented in a study of T cell changes during pregnancy in multiple sclerosis. Repertoires were generated with immunoSEQ multiplex PCR, while TCRdb's copy carries only in-frame clones and drops some. This sample has roughly 35,000 clones, with 85% to 90% found just once. Germline V gene lookup returns CDR1 LNHDA and CDR2 SQIVND (reference sequence). With 2 bases clipped from V and 0 bases from J, the junction kept 4 bases outside the gene matches. The CDR3 is 15 amino acids. This clone was seen just once. V and J are TRBV19 and TRBJ2-7; 7 nucleotides align to TRBD2. The sequence was obtained from a female donor with multiple sclerosis, enrolled in a pregnancy study. Sample: CD8+ T cells from peripheral blood mononuclear cells, taken after pregnancy. The CDR3 loop reads CASSIWRESSYEQYF. CDR3 bases: TGTGCCAGTAGTATATGGCGGGAGAGCTCCTACGAGCAGTACTTC.